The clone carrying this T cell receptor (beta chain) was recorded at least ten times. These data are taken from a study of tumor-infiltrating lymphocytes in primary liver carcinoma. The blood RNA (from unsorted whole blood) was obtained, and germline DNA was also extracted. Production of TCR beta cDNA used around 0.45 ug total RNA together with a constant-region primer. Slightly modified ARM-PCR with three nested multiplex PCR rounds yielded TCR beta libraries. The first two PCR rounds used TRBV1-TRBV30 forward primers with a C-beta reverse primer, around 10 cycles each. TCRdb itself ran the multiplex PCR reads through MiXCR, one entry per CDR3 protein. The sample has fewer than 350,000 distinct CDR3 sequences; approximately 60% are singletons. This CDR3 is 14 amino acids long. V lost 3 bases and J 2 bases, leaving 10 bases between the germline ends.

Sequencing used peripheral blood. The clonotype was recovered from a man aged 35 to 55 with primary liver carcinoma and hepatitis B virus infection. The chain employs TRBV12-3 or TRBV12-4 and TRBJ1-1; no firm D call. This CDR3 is CASSLREVNTEAFF. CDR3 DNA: TGTGCCAGCAGTTTGAGGGAGGTTAACACTGAAGCTTTCTTT.